Below are 20 T cell receptor beta chains sequenced from a single sample in a study of neurological immune-mediated disorders. TCRdb processed the 5' RACE reads anew with MiXCR; each CDR3 protein has one entry. The data show 39,000 or so distinct CDR3 sequences, roughly 2.5% seen once. The sample taken for sequencing was PBMCs. The receptors were gathered from a man aged 25-40 years with multiple sclerosis.

In its sample, this clonotype was seen many times. The rearrangement joins TRBV7-6 to TRBJ2-2; 9 positions agree with TRBD1. The germline V gene encodes CDR1 SGHVS and CDR2 FNYEAQ. The CDR3 extends over 14 amino acids. With 4 bases clipped from V and 8 bases from J, the junction kept 5 bases outside the gene matches. The CDR3 DNA reads TGTGCCAGCAGCTCCGGACAGGGGAGGGGGGAGCTGTTTTTT. The encoded protein is CASSSGQGRGELFF.

The table lists this clonotype with many counts. The J gene is TRBJ1-2, the V gene TRBV5-1, with 7 positions matching TRBD1. V shed 4 bases, J shed 2 bases, and the junction held 5 bases outside the gene matches. CDR3 size: 14 residues. Looked up from germline, CDR1 is SGHRS and CDR2 is YFSETQ. CDR3 loop: CASSDPGQNYGYTF. CDR3 sequence (DNA): TGCGCCAGCAGCGACCCGGGACAGAACTATGGCTACACCTTC.

This clonotype was picked up many times. The chain uses TRBV7-2 and TRBJ2-5, with TRBD2 identical over 14 bases. The J segment lost 2 bases and the V segment lost 3 bases, leaving 5 bases of the junction unmatched. From germline, CDR1 is SGHTA and CDR2 FQGNSA. The CDR3 has 17 residues. CDR3 loop: CASSFARLAGGQETQYF. CDR3 DNA: TGTGCCAGCAGCTTCGCCCGACTAGCGGGAGGGCAAGAGACCCAGTACTTC.

The sample holds many counts of this clonotype. The chain is built from TRBV4-2 and TRBJ2-2; 11 positions match TRBD2. The germline V gene has CDR1 LGHNA and CDR2 YNFKEQ. CDR3 length: 19 amino acids. V shed 0 bases and J 2 bases; nucleotides not matched to a gene: 8. For the CDR3, the DNA is TGTGCCAGCAGCCAAGAAGTCTTAGCGGGGGGGACAAACACCGGGGAGCTGTTTTTT. As protein: CASSQEVLAGGTNTGELFF.

This clonotype was seen ten or more times. The gene calls are TRBV20-1 and TRBJ2-5; D ambiguous. The CDR3 consists of 16 residues. Germline-derived CDR1 and CDR2 are DFQATT and SNEGSKA (reference sequence). V was pared by 1 base and J by 1 base, with 16 bases between. The CDR3 nucleotides are TGCAGTGCTAGAGGGGTAGGAAGGCCCACCCAAGAGACCCAGTACTTC. Amino acid sequence: CSARGVGRPTQETQYF.

The sample holds many counts of this clonotype. The rearrangement uses TRBV12-3 or TRBV12-4 and TRBJ2-5; 8 bases are a match to TRBD1. The CDR3 spans 14 residues. The V and J ends lost 4 bases and 5 bases, in that order; junction bases with no gene match: 6. The CDR3 here is CASSWRQGKETQYF. DNA of the CDR3: TGTGCCAGCAGTTGGAGACAGGGGAAGGAGACCCAGTACTTC.

This clonotype appeared many times. The V and J genes are TRBV19 and TRBJ2-7; no definite D call. Germline V gene data show CDR1 as LNHDA and CDR2 as SQIVND (reference sequence). Deletions cut 10 bases from V and 3 bases from J, with 10 bases between. This CDR3 region has 11 residues. The CDR3 sequence is CATSHVYEQYF. DNA of the CDR3: TGTGCCACCAGCCACGTCTACGAGCAGTACTTC.

This clonotype was found many times. The chain has TRBV11-2 and TRBJ2-2; possibly TRBD2 for D (6 bases). The CDR3 sequence is 14 residues long. The V gene's germline CDR1 is SGHAT and CDR2 FQNNGV. V shed 6 bases and J shed 11 bases, with 19 bases lying between them. CDR3 loop: CASSHGSGRRELFF. The CDR3, as DNA: TGTGCCAGCAGTCACGGGAGCGGCCGCCGCGAGCTGTTTTTT.

In its sample, this clonotype was seen many times. The chain combines TRBV12-3 or TRBV12-4 with TRBJ1-4; D gene unclear. The germline V and J ends were trimmed by 5 bases and 0 bases, with 10 bases remaining between them. The CDR3 has 15 residues. This CDR3 is CASSPRLATNEKLFF. The DNA for the CDR3 is TGTGCCAGCAGTCCGAGATTGGCAACTAATGAAAAACTGTTTTTT.

This clonotype was recorded at least ten times. The chain joins TRBV6-5 to TRBJ2-5, with D possibly TRBD1 on 5 matching bases. In germline, CDR1 is MNHEY, CDR2 SVGAGI. V was clipped by 2 bases and J by 6 bases, with 16 bases between them. This CDR3 spans 15 amino acids. The CDR3 here is CASSYDDKQAQTQYF. For the CDR3, the DNA is TGTGCCAGCAGTTACGACGACAAACAGGCGCAGACCCAGTACTTC.

This clonotype was observed at least ten times. The chain uses TRBV7-9 and TRBJ2-5, with D possibly being TRBD2 (6 bases). Germline CDR1 is SEHNR and CDR2 is FQNEAQ (reference sequence). The CDR3 sequence is 15 residues long. Trimming pared 2 bases from V and 2 bases from J, leaving 12 bases between. As DNA, the CDR3 is TGTGCCAGCAGCTTATGGCGGGACCTTCAAGAGACCCAGTACTTC. Its protein product is CASSLWRDLQETQYF.

This clonotype was recorded many times. The genes are TRBV5-1 and TRBJ2-5, with D perhaps given as TRBD1 or TRBD2 (7 bases each). CDR3 size: 15 residues. CDR1 is SGHRS, CDR2 YFSETQ, per germline. Trimming took off 1 base at V and 3 bases at J, with 13 bases between the two ends. Written as DNA, the CDR3 is TGCGCCAGCAGCTTGACGACAGGGAGGGAAGAGACCCAGTACTTC. This encodes CASSLTTGREETQYF.

This clonotype has ten or more counts. The J gene is TRBJ1-6, the V gene TRBV5-5; 9 bases are shared with TRBD1. Per germline, CDR1 SGHKS and CDR2 YYEKEE (reference sequence). Unmatched junction bases numbered 11, after V lost 4 bases and J lost 9 bases. This CDR3 is built from 16 residues. The CDR3 bases are TGTGCCAGCAGCCCGACGGACAGGGGTCTGAGTTCACCCCTCCACTTT. This codes for CASSPTDRGLSSPLHF.

The chain has TRBV6-2 or TRBV6-3 and TRBJ2-2, with D perhaps TRBD2 (6 bases). Deletions cut 10 bases from V and 3 bases from J, with 15 bases between. The CDR3 is 14 amino acids. Germline V gene data show CDR1 as MNHEY and CDR2 as SVGEGT. In nucleotides, the CDR3 is TGTGCCATCACTGGTGGAGGGGACACCGGGGAGCTGTTTTTT. It is translated as CAITGGGDTGELFF.

In the case of this clonotype: This may be a read error, as it is one base from a much larger clone. A read error is likely, as this CDR3 ends without the conserved phenylalanine or tryptophan. The chain employs TRBV5-1 and TRBJ2-5; possibly TRBD1 for D (8 bases). CDR3 length: 14 residues. Germline CDR1 is SGHRS and CDR2 is YFSETQ. V lost 4 bases to trimming and J lost 3 bases, with 13 bases between them. The CDR3 region has the DNA TGCGCCAGCAGCAGGACAGGGAGGGAAGAGACCCAGTACTGC. This translates into CASSRTGREETQYC.

The V and J genes are TRBV10-3 and TRBJ2-7; D unresolved. The V and J ends lost 3 bases and 6 bases respectively, with 15 bases between them. The CDR3 has 14 amino acids. Germline V gene sequence: CDR1 ENHRY, CDR2 SYGVKD. CDR3 sequence reads: CAISEETPPCEQYF. DNA of the CDR3: TGTGCCATCAGTGAAGAGACACCCCCCTGCGAGCAGTACTTC.

This clonotype was detected only a few times. This rearrangement joins TRBV7-9 to TRBJ2-7; D gene ambiguous. Germline lookup yields CDR1 SEHNR and CDR2 FQNEAQ (reference sequence). CDR3 length: 11 residues. The germline V and J ends were trimmed by 5 bases and 9 bases, with 11 bases remaining between them. The CDR3 bases are TGTGCCAGCAGCGCCGATTTGCGGCAGTACTTC. The encoded protein is CASSADLRQYF.

This clonotype was found many times. The rearrangement links TRBV25-1 to TRBJ1-3; 7 nucleotides agree with TRBD1. Germline V CDR1 and CDR2: MGHDK, SYGVNS. The CDR3 is 14 residues long. The V gene end was trimmed by 4 bases and the J gene end by 4 bases; junction bases not matched to a gene: 4. The CDR3 coding sequence is TGTGCCAGCAGTGTGGGACAGAGAGGAAACACCATATATTTT. This codes for CASSVGQRGNTIYF.

This clonotype was found many times. The genes are TRBV20-1 and TRBJ1-1; D might be TRBD1 (5 bases). Germline V CDR1 and CDR2: DFQATT, SNEGSKA (reference sequence). V lost 1 base to trimming and J lost 3 bases, with 9 bases between them. The CDR3 extends over 13 amino acids. The CDR3 region is CSARGGRDTEAFF. The CDR3 DNA reads as TGCAGTGCTAGAGGGGGCAGGGACACTGAAGCTTTCTTT.

This clonotype was seen at least ten times. J is TRBJ1-2 and V is TRBV5-1, with D perhaps TRBD1 (6 bases). The CDR3 is 15 amino acids. V was clipped by 3 bases and J by 9 bases, with 21 bases between them. CDR1 and CDR2 from the germline V gene are SGHRS and YFSETQ. The CDR3 region is CASSSYFTDSISYTF. The CDR3, as DNA: TGCGCCAGCAGCTCCTACTTTACGGACAGTATTAGCTACACCTTC.